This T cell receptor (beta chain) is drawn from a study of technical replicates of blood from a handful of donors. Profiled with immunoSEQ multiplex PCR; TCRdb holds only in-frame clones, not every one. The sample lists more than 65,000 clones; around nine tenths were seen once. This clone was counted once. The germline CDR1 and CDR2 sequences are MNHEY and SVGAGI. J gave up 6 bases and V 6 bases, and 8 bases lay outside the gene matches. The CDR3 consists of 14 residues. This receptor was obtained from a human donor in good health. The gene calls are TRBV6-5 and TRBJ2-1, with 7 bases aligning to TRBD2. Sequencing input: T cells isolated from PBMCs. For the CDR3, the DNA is TGTGCCAGCAGCTTCGGGACTAACAGCAATGAGCAGTTCTTC. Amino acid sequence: CASSFGTNSNEQFF.